Listed below are T cell receptor beta chains from one sample, sequenced in a study of beta chain features in type 1 diabetes. Some clones are missing from TCRdb's copy, which holds only in-frame ones; the method was immunoSEQ multiplex PCR. The sample lists roughly 150,000 clones; 10% were seen once. The sequenced sample consisted of central memory CD4+ T cells from blood. All receptors come from a man aged 25-45 years with type 1 diabetes. CDR3s include the opening cysteine and the closing phenylalanine or tryptophan. D genes are given only for firm matches. Not every row has a clone size; where given, it reads once, few, many or a size class.

v_call: TRBV7-9; j_call: TRBJ2-7; clone_size: few; d_call: NA; cdr3_aa: CASSMGTQTYEQYF; cdr3_nt: TGTGCCAGCAGCATGGGGACTCAAACCTACGAGCAGTACTTC
v_call: TRBV27; j_call: TRBJ1-2; clone_size: few; d_call: NA; cdr3_aa: CASSDGTRGGYTF; cdr3_nt: TGTGCCAGCTCCGACGGGACAAGAGGCGGCTACACCTTC
v_call: TRBV10-3; j_call: TRBJ2-7; clone_size: NA; d_call: TRBD1; cdr3_aa: CAISGQGTYEQYF; cdr3_nt: TGTGCCATCAGTGGACAGGGAACCTACGAGCAGTACTTC
v_call: TRBV19; j_call: TRBJ2-1; clone_size: NA; d_call: NA; cdr3_aa: CASSRSSYNEQFF; cdr3_nt: TGTGCCAGTAGTCGGAGCTCCTACAATGAGCAGTTCTTC
v_call: TRBV30; j_call: TRBJ1-1; clone_size: NA; d_call: NA; cdr3_aa: CAWGRGANTEAFF; cdr3_nt: TGTGCCTGGGGGAGGGGAGCGAACACTGAAGCTTTCTTT
v_call: TRBV2; j_call: TRBJ1-1; clone_size: few; d_call: NA; cdr3_aa: CASRTGSVNTEAFF; cdr3_nt: TGTGCCAGCAGAACCGGGAGCGTGAACACTGAAGCTTTCTTT
v_call: TRBV15; j_call: TRBJ1-4; clone_size: NA; d_call: NA; cdr3_aa: CATSREFLEEEKLFF; cdr3_nt: TGTGCCACCAGCAGAGAGTTTTTAGAGGAGGAAAAACTGTTTTTT
v_call: TRBV2; j_call: TRBJ1-1; clone_size: NA; d_call: NA; cdr3_aa: CASRVQGNTEAFF; cdr3_nt: TGTGCCAGCAGAGTACAGGGGAACACTGAAGCTTTCTTT
v_call: TRBV7-8; j_call: TRBJ1-4; clone_size: NA; d_call: NA; cdr3_aa: CASSLYRADEKLFF; cdr3_nt: TGTGCCAGCAGCTTATACAGGGCCGACGAAAAACTGTTTTTT
v_call: TRBV19; j_call: TRBJ2-7; clone_size: NA; d_call: NA; cdr3_aa: CASSISHPGLNYEQYF; cdr3_nt: TGTGCCAGTAGTATCTCCCATCCCGGGTTAAACTACGAGCAGTACTTC
v_call: TRBV2; j_call: TRBJ2-3; clone_size: NA; d_call: TRBD2; cdr3_aa: CASSVTAGGPTDTQYF; cdr3_nt: TGTGCCAGCAGTGTTACAGCGGGAGGGCCAACAGATACGCAGTATTTT
v_call: TRBV2; j_call: TRBJ1-2; clone_size: NA; d_call: NA; cdr3_aa: CASSVTELYGYTF; cdr3_nt: TGTGCCAGCAGTGTGACTGAACTCTATGGCTACACCTTC
v_call: TRBV6-5; j_call: TRBJ1-1; clone_size: NA; d_call: TRBD1; cdr3_aa: CATVQGAHTEAFF; cdr3_nt: TGTGCCACCGTACAGGGGGCCCACACTGAAGCTTTCTTT
v_call: TRBV9; j_call: TRBJ1-1; clone_size: NA; d_call: NA; cdr3_aa: CASSHDTRNTEAFF; cdr3_nt: TGTGCCAGCAGCCACGACACCCGGAACACTGAAGCTTTCTTT
v_call: TRBV7-2; j_call: TRBJ2-1; clone_size: few; d_call: TRBD2; cdr3_aa: CASSVGGLAIYNEQFF; cdr3_nt: TGTGCCAGCAGCGTCGGGGGACTAGCGATTTACAATGAGCAGTTCTTC
v_call: TRBV7-7; j_call: TRBJ2-5; clone_size: once; d_call: TRBD1; cdr3_aa: CASSRGGQDQETQYF; cdr3_nt: TGTGCCAGCAGCCGAGGGGGACAGGACCAAGAGACCCAGTACTTC
v_call: TRBV4-3; j_call: TRBJ1-2; clone_size: NA; d_call: NA; cdr3_aa: CASSQEFGDYNYGYTF; cdr3_nt: TGCGCCAGCAGCCAAGAATTTGGAGACTATAACTATGGCTACACCTTC
v_call: TRBV27; j_call: TRBJ1-5; clone_size: NA; d_call: TRBD1; cdr3_aa: CASSGWTGANSNQPQHF; cdr3_nt: TGTGCCAGCAGTGGGTGGACAGGGGCGAATAGCAATCAGCCCCAGCATTTT
v_call: TRBV11-2; j_call: TRBJ2-1; clone_size: few; d_call: NA; cdr3_aa: CASGGRSNEQFF; cdr3_nt: TGTGCCAGCGGGGGCAGATCCAATGAGCAGTTCTTC
v_call: TRBV11-2; j_call: TRBJ2-7; clone_size: NA; d_call: TRBD2; cdr3_aa: CASSSTTSGSDEQYF; cdr3_nt: TGTGCCAGCAGCTCCACGACTAGCGGGAGTGACGAGCAGTACTTC
v_call: TRBV11-3; j_call: TRBJ2-4; clone_size: few; d_call: NA; cdr3_aa: CASSLGGQSDIQYF; cdr3_nt: TGTGCCAGCAGCTTAGGTGGACAGTCGGACATTCAGTACTTC
v_call: TRBV28; j_call: TRBJ2-1; clone_size: NA; d_call: NA; cdr3_aa: CASSLYKREQFF; cdr3_nt: TGTGCCAGCAGTTTGTACAAGAGGGAGCAGTTCTTC
v_call: TRBV29-1; j_call: TRBJ2-3; clone_size: NA; d_call: TRBD2; cdr3_aa: CSVYLGTSDTDTQYF; cdr3_nt: TGCAGCGTTTATCTAGGGACTAGCGACACAGATACGCAGTATTTT
v_call: TRBV28; j_call: TRBJ1-5; clone_size: NA; d_call: TRBD1; cdr3_aa: CASSSGQGNQPQHF; cdr3_nt: TGTGCCAGCAGCTCGGGACAGGGTAATCAGCCCCAGCATTTT
v_call: TRBV15; j_call: TRBJ2-2; clone_size: few; d_call: NA; cdr3_aa: CATRTGANTGELFF; cdr3_nt: TGTGCCACCAGGACAGGCGCGAACACCGGGGAGCTGTTTTTT
v_call: TRBV5-1; j_call: TRBJ2-5; clone_size: NA; d_call: TRBD2; cdr3_aa: CASSLEGLAIQETQYF; cdr3_nt: TGCGCCAGCAGCTTGGAGGGACTAGCGATCCAAGAGACCCAGTACTTC
v_call: TRBV6-1; j_call: TRBJ2-3; clone_size: few; d_call: TRBD2; cdr3_aa: CASSDPSSGRANTQYF; cdr3_nt: TGTGCCAGCAGTGATCCCTCCAGCGGGAGGGCCAATACGCAGTATTTT
v_call: TRBV30; j_call: TRBJ2-7; clone_size: NA; d_call: NA; cdr3_aa: CAWSGTVRPYEQYF; cdr3_nt: TGTGCCTGGAGTGGTACAGTACGGCCCTACGAGCAGTACTTC
v_call: TRBV2; j_call: TRBJ1-3; clone_size: NA; d_call: TRBD1; cdr3_aa: CASNPDRRNTIYF; cdr3_nt: TGTGCCAGCAACCCGGACAGGAGAAACACCATATATTTT
v_call: TRBV7-2; j_call: TRBJ2-1; clone_size: few; d_call: TRBD2; cdr3_aa: CASSLGGGTNGGEQFF; cdr3_nt: TGTGCCAGCAGCTTAGGGGGCGGGACCAACGGGGGGGAGCAGTTCTTC
v_call: TRBV5-6; j_call: TRBJ2-2; clone_size: few; d_call: TRBD2; cdr3_aa: CASSLSTSANTGELFF; cdr3_nt: TGTGCCAGCAGCTTGTCTACTAGCGCGAACACCGGGGAGCTGTTTTTT